This entry lists 32 T cell receptor beta chains sequenced from one sample in a study of T-cell memory formation after mild COVID-19. TCRdb redid the calling of the 5' RACE reads with MiXCR, one entry per CDR3 protein. The repertoire has 300,000 to 400,000 distinct CDR3 sequences, around an eighth of them found once; the top ten carry roughly 22%. Sequences were obtained from PBMCs or a T cell subset sorted from them (not recorded which). The receptors derive from a man younger than 35 who had mild COVID-19 (a few samples of this study predate the infection). Cell type and time point are not known.

This clonotype showed up just a few times. The genes are TRBV15 and TRBJ1-1, with 7 bases identical to TRBD1. V lost 7 bases and J lost 2; bases outside the gene matches: 4. CDR1 LNHNV and CDR2 YYDKDF come from the germline V gene (reference sequence). The CDR3 runs to 13 residues. The CDR3: CATTNRGNTEAFF. The DNA of the CDR3 is TGTGCCACCACTAACAGGGGAAACACTGAAGCTTTCTTT.

This clonotype was found a few times. This sequence joins TRBV5-6 and TRBJ2-7; 10 nucleotides line up with TRBD1. Per germline, CDR1 SGHDT and CDR2 YYEEEE. V lost 4 bases and J lost 0; bases outside the gene matches: 4. This CDR3 has 15 residues. The CDR3 bases are TGTGCCAGCAGCCCGGGACAGGGGAACTCCTACGAGCAGTACTTC. Protein product: CASSPGQGNSYEQYF.

This rearrangement joins TRBV20-1 to TRBJ1-5; no clear D. The germline gives CDR1 DFQATT, CDR2 SNEGSKA (reference sequence). The CDR3 spans 13 residues. V was clipped by 3 bases and J by 5 bases, with 11 bases between them. This CDR3 is CSASEFLDQPQHF. The CDR3 nucleotides read TGCAGTGCTAGTGAGTTCCTCGATCAGCCCCAGCATTTT.

The DNA of the CDR3 is TGTGCCAGCAGCTTAGCCAGCGGGGGCAACAATGAGCAGTTCTTC. Its translation is CASSLASGGNNEQFF. V is TRBV7-2 and J is TRBJ2-1, with 8 bases identical to TRBD2. Germline V gene data show CDR1 as SGHTA and CDR2 as FQGNSA. The trim removed 0 bases at V and 5 bases at J, leaving 3 bases unmatched. This CDR3 has 15 amino acids.

This clonotype was seen only a few times. The chain recombines TRBV4-3 with TRBJ2-2, with D tentatively TRBD1 (5 bases). The germline V gene has CDR1 LGHNA and CDR2 YSLEER. Trimming shortened V by 2 bases and J by 3 bases, and 19 bases separated the two germline ends. The CDR3 contains 18 residues. CDR3 protein: CASSQYATRDSYTGELFF. The CDR3 DNA is TGCGCCAGCAGCCAATACGCGACTCGAGACAGCTACACCGGGGAGCTGTTTTTT.

This clonotype has at least ten counts. The gene calls are TRBV5-4 and TRBJ1-1, with 7 bases identical to TRBD1. Germline CDR1 is SGHNT and CDR2 is YYREEE (reference sequence). This CDR3 region has 15 residues. V was pared by 3 bases and J by 3 bases, with 8 bases of the junction left unmatched. The CDR3 region is CASSSLAGGYTEAFF. CDR3 sequence (DNA): TGTGCCAGCAGCTCCCTGGCAGGGGGATACACTGAAGCTTTCTTT.

This clonotype was detected only a few times. The V gene is TRBV15, the J gene TRBJ2-1; a possible D gene is TRBD2 (6 bases). Trimming cost V 3 bases and J 9 bases, with 27 bases left between them. Germline V gene data show CDR1 as LNHNV and CDR2 as YYDKDF (reference sequence). The CDR3 runs to 18 residues. Here the CDR3 reads CATSRPGGGTGRDGEQFF. DNA for the CDR3: TGTGCCACCAGCAGGCCGGGCGGCGGGACGGGAAGGGATGGTGAGCAGTTCTTC.

V is TRBV20-1 and J is TRBJ2-1; D unclear. The CDR3 is 15 residues long. Trimming cost V 0 bases and J 1 base, with 10 bases left between them. Germline V gene sequence: CDR1 DFQATT, CDR2 SNEGSKA (reference sequence). CDR3 nucleotides: TGCAGTGCTAGAGACCAGGTGGGGTCCTACAATGAGCAGTTCTTC. This gives the protein CSARDQVGSYNEQFF.

The chain links TRBV2 to TRBJ2-7, with 10 positions matching TRBD1. CDR3 length: 16 residues. CDR1 is SNHLY, CDR2 FYNNEI, per germline. The junction had 11 bases not matched to a gene; V was cut back by 4 bases and J by 5 bases. CDR3 residues: CASSAGTGDGNDEQYV. The CDR3 DNA is TGTGCCAGCAGTGCTGGGACAGGGGACGGCAACGACGAGCAGTACGTC.

This clonotype was counted between two and nine times. V gene TRBV7-6 combines with J gene TRBJ2-1, with 7 nucleotides matching TRBD1. The V gene's germline CDR1 is SGHVS and CDR2 FNYEAQ. Trimming removed 5 bases from V and 0 bases from J; junction bases left unmatched: 7. The length of the CDR3 is 16 residues. The CDR3 DNA reads as TGTGCCAGCAGCCCGGGACAGATTAGCTCCTACAATGAGCAGTTCTTC. Its translation: CASSPGQISSYNEQFF.

The genes are TRBV27 and TRBJ2-5, with D perhaps matching TRBD1 (5 bases). The CDR3 is made up of 14 amino acids. Germline values: CDR1 MNHEY, CDR2 SMNVEV (reference sequence). Trimming took 4 bases from V and 4 from J, leaving 13 bases between them. The CDR3 reads CASSYGRALETQYF. The DNA for the CDR3 is TGTGCCAGCAGTTACGGCAGGGCCCTAGAGACCCAGTACTTC.

This clonotype was observed a handful of times. This chain links TRBV10-3 with TRBJ2-3; 11 bases map to TRBD2. The CDR3 runs 14 residues. V lost 9 bases and J lost 1; bases outside the gene matches: 3. Germline assignment: CDR1 ENHRY and CDR2 SYGVKD. The CDR3 bases are TGTGCCATTCAACTAGCGGGGGGCACAGATACGCAGTATTTT. It specifies CAIQLAGGTDTQYF.

CDR3 region: CASSLYPYNEQFF. CDR3 DNA sequence: TGTGCCAGCAGTTTATACCCCTACAATGAGCAGTTCTTC. The gene calls are TRBV12-3 or TRBV12-4 and TRBJ2-1, with D unclear. The V and J ends lost 2 bases and 2 bases respectively, with 4 bases between them. The CDR3 totals 13 residues.

This clonotype was seen more than once but under ten times. The chain uses TRBV5-1 and TRBJ2-4, with a tentative D call TRBD2 (5 bases). V was cut by 3 bases and J by 8 bases, with 6 bases left in between. The germline V gene encodes CDR1 SGHRS and CDR2 YFSETQ. CDR3 length: 11 amino acids. The CDR3 protein is CASSYGDIQYF. The CDR3 DNA sequence: TGCGCCAGCAGCTACGGGGACATTCAGTACTTC.

The CDR3 reads CASSQAGGTGDNYGYTF. As DNA, the CDR3 is TGCGCCAGCAGCCAAGCGGGAGGGACAGGCGATAACTATGGCTACACCTTC. J is TRBJ1-2 and V is TRBV4-1, with 8 bases lining up with TRBD1. With V trimmed by 1 base and J by 1 base, 8 bases remained unmatched. The CDR3 consists of 17 residues. The V gene's germline CDR1 is MGHRA and CDR2 YSYEKL.

There are a few counts of this clonotype. V is TRBV7-2 and J is TRBJ2-7; D is possibly TRBD1 or TRBD2 (5 bases each). The length of the CDR3 is 16 residues. V was cut by 2 bases and J by 2 bases, with 16 bases left in between. Germline CDR1 is SGHTA and CDR2 is FQGNSA. As DNA, the CDR3 is TGTGCCAGCAGCTTATTGCCAGGGACCGTCGCCTACGAGCAGTACTTC. Residues: CASSLLPGTVAYEQYF.

This clonotype was recorded once. No DNA is shown, since the ends of the CDR3 on it are uncertain; the CDR3 is the one TCRdb lists. The rearrangement joins TRBV5-5 to TRBJ2-3. The CDR3 sequence runs 14 residues, both termini included. The germline V gene encodes CDR1 SGHKS and CDR2 YYEKEE (reference sequence). The chain's CDR3 is CASSSTLGTDTQYF.

Points on this clonotype: One end of the junction varies from germline; a read error may be responsible. The chain joins TRBV7-9 to TRBJ1-1; the D is unclear. Germline loops: CDR1 SEHNR, CDR2 FQNEAQ (reference sequence). The CDR3 runs to 13 residues. This CDR3 is CASSRQVNAEAFF. The CDR3, as DNA: TGTGCCAGCAGCCGCCAGGTGAACGCTGAAGCTTTCTTT.

The genes are TRBV16 and TRBJ1-5, with D perhaps TRBD1 (5 bases). This CDR3 has 15 amino acids. Trimming removed 0 bases from V and 2 bases from J, with 8 bases in between. Germline CDR1 reads KGHSY; CDR2 reads FQNENV. This CDR3 is CASSQSGRGNQPQHF. The DNA of the CDR3 is TGTGCCAGCAGCCAATCGGGCAGGGGCAATCAGCCCCAGCATTTT.

This chain links TRBV13 with TRBJ1-5; 7 bases align to TRBD1. Trimming at V came to 4 bases and at J to 9 bases, leaving 18 bases not matched to a gene. Germline V gene data show CDR1 as PRHDT and CDR2 as FYEKMQ (reference sequence). This CDR3 is 17 amino acids long. CDR3 in DNA: TGTGCCAGCAGCTCGGGACAGCTTGCGGGAGGGGTGCGGCCCCAGCATTTT. Translation: CASSSGQLAGGVRPQHF.

This clonotype has only a few counts. The V call is TRBV7-6, the J call TRBJ1-5; D is perhaps TRBD1 (5 bases). The CDR3 is 17 amino acids. Germline V lookup: CDR1 SGHVS, CDR2 FNYEAQ. With 1 base removed from V and 4 bases from J, the gap between germline ends came to 17 bases. The CDR3 bases are TGTGCCAGCAGCTTAGATGGCAGAACAGGCGAAAATCAGCCCCAGCATTTT. This encodes CASSLDGRTGENQPQHF.

This clonotype was detected many times. The rearrangement joins TRBV20-1 to TRBJ2-5; no definite D call. With 4 bases removed from V and 1 base from J, the gap between germline ends came to 4 bases. The CDR3 sequence is 11 residues long. Germline-derived CDR1 and CDR2 are DFQATT and SNEGSKA (reference sequence). CDR3 sequence: CSANRQETQYF. The CDR3, as DNA: TGCAGTGCTAACCGCCAAGAGACCCAGTACTTC.

Only a few counts were recorded for this clonotype. The gene calls are TRBV7-9 and TRBJ2-7; unclear D gene. This CDR3 has 14 amino acids. Trimming stripped 5 bases from V and 4 bases from J, with 15 bases between. Germline V gene sequence: CDR1 SEHNR, CDR2 FQNEAQ (reference sequence). CDR3 sequence: CASSPRTASYEQYF. CDR3 bases: TGTGCCAGCAGCCCTCGGACGGCCTCTTACGAGCAGTACTTC.

This chain joins TRBV10-3 and TRBJ1-1; possibly TRBD1 for D (5 bases). CDR3 length equals 15 residues. The V gene's germline CDR1 is ENHRY and CDR2 SYGVKD. The V end lost 8 bases, the J end lost 3 bases, and 19 bases lay between the germline ends. CDR3 sequence reads: CAIGARGGVDTEAFF. CDR3 DNA sequence: TGTGCCATCGGGGCACGGGGAGGTGTGGACACTGAAGCTTTCTTT.

This chain uses TRBV7-9 with TRBJ1-5; TRBD1 aligns across 7 bases. The germline V gene has CDR1 SEHNR and CDR2 FQNEAQ (reference sequence). The junction had 12 bases not matched to a gene; V was cut back by 5 bases and J by 5 bases. The CDR3 has 16 amino acids. For the CDR3, the DNA is TGTGCCAGCAGCGTAGATCGACCAGGGGGGCATCAGCCCCAGCATTTT. Translation: CASSVDRPGGHQPQHF.

This clonotype was counted between two and nine times. V is TRBV30 and J is TRBJ2-2, with D possibly TRBD1 on 7 matching bases. Trimming pared 0 bases from V and 7 bases from J, leaving 15 bases between. There are 15 residues in the CDR3. Germline V CDR1 and CDR2: GTSNPN, SVGIG (reference sequence). The CDR3 region has the DNA TGTGCCTGGAGTGTACCTCCAGGGGGGATCGGGGAGCTGTTTTTT. It is translated as CAWSVPPGGIGELFF.

This clonotype turned up a few times. V and J are TRBV6-5 and TRBJ2-4; TRBD1 might be the D (8 bases). V dropped 6 bases and J dropped 8 bases, with 14 bases sitting between them. Germline assignment: CDR1 MNHEY and CDR2 SVGAGI. The CDR3 is 13 amino acids. CDR3 protein: CASRPTGGDIQYF. DNA for the CDR3: TGTGCCAGCAGGCCTACAGGGGGGGACATTCAGTACTTC.

The genes are TRBV20-1 and TRBJ2-7, with D perhaps TRBD1 (6 bases). Germline V gene lookup returns CDR1 DFQATT and CDR2 SNEGSKA (reference sequence). The ends were cut back, 3 bases at V and 2 bases at J, with 8 bases in the middle. This CDR3 has 12 residues. CDR3 region: CSASKGAYEQYV. The DNA for the CDR3 is TGCAGTGCTAGTAAGGGGGCCTACGAGCAGTACGTC.

The rearrangement links TRBV6-4 to TRBJ2-1; D possibly corresponds to TRBD2 (6 bases). From germline, CDR1 is MRHNA and CDR2 SNTAGT. The ends were cut back, 2 bases at V and 12 bases at J, with 14 bases in the middle. The CDR3 totals 13 residues. The CDR3 spells CASSDPGTPVQFF. The DNA of the CDR3 is TGTGCCAGCAGTGACCCGGGGACTCCGGTGCAGTTCTTC.

This chain joins TRBV4-2 and TRBJ2-5; D perhaps matches TRBD1 (5 bases). CDR3 size: 15 residues. The germline V and J ends were trimmed by 6 bases and 5 bases, with 19 bases remaining between them. In germline, CDR1 is LGHNA, CDR2 YNFKEQ. The CDR3: CASSLFDSLGETQYF. Here the CDR3 DNA reads TGTGCCAGCAGTCTCTTTGACAGTTTAGGGGAGACCCAGTACTTC.

This clonotype was seen a handful of times. The chain recombines TRBV6-5 with TRBJ1-6; TRBD1 matches 9 bases. Trimming cost V 0 bases and J 9 bases; bases outside gene matches: 12. The CDR3 runs to 18 residues. The germline V gene has CDR1 MNHEY and CDR2 SVGAGI. CDR3 sequence: CASSYSIGTGRRISPLHF. The CDR3 nucleotides are TGTGCCAGCAGTTACTCCATCGGGACAGGGCGCCGAATTTCACCCCTCCACTTT.

V is TRBV15 and J is TRBJ2-5, with D hard to call. CDR1 and CDR2 from the germline V gene are LNHNV and YYDKDF (reference sequence). Trimming removed 0 bases at V and 5 bases at J, with 7 bases between. The CDR3 totals 13 residues. This CDR3 reads CATSRDEVETQYF. The CDR3 nucleotides are TGTGCCACCAGCAGAGATGAGGTCGAGACCCAGTACTTC.